Listed below are T cell receptor beta chains from one sample, sequenced in a study of immune characterization of retroperitoneal liposarcoma. Via MiXCR, TCRdb re-called the PCR reads, giving one row per CDR3 protein. The sample holds about 10,000 distinct CDR3 sequences; about 29% are singletons and the top ten take about 7.8%. The sequenced sample consisted of tumor tissue. Receptors were obtained from a male donor with retroperitoneal liposarcoma. Each CDR3 is given with its conserved first and last residue. Fields, in order: J gene, D gene, clone size, V gene, CDR3 DNA, CDR3 protein. The D gene is left open where the match is weak. The size field is filled for only some rows; it gives once, few, many or a size class.

>TRBJ2-7|TRBD2|few|TRBV6-6
TGTGCCAGCAGTTACCCGAGGGAGGGCCATTCCTACAATGAGCAGTACTTC
CASSYPREGHSYNEQYF
>TRBJ2-7|-|medium-sized|TRBV6-1
TGTGCCAGCAGTGAAGAGTACGGAACCTACGAGCAGTACTTC
CASSEEYGTYEQYF
>TRBJ1-1|-|many|TRBV12-3/TRBV12-4
TGTGCCAGCACATTGGGAGGGGGGTGGACTGAAGCTTTCTTT
CASTLGGGWTEAFF
>TRBJ2-2|-|-|TRBV7-8
TGTGCCAGCAGCTACCCAATTGATGGGGGAGCGAACACCGGGGAGCTGTTTTTT
CASSYPIDGGANTGELFF
>TRBJ2-5|-|few|TRBV12-3/TRBV12-4
TGTGCCAGCAGTTTAACAGGCGAGGGAGGGTACTTC
CASSLTGEGGYF
>TRBJ2-2|-|-|TRBV7-8
TGTGCCAGCAGCTTAAGGAGGTCCGGGGAGCTGTTTTTT
CASSLRRSGELFF
>TRBJ2-7|-|-|TRBV6-6
TGTGCCAGCCACCTCCGTGCGGGACGGTACGAGCAGTACTTC
CASHLRAGRYEQYF
>TRBJ2-1|-|many|TRBV12-3/TRBV12-4
TGTGCCAGCAGTCGGGACATCTACAATGAGCAGTTCTTC
CASSRDIYNEQFF
>TRBJ1-1|-|-|TRBV7-8
TGTGCCAGCAGCTTTGGGGGGCTCGAGACTGAAGCTTTCTTT
CASSFGGLETEAFF
>TRBJ2-7|-|medium-sized|TRBV6-6
TGTGCCAGCAGTTACGGCGGAGACAATGAGCAGTACTTC
CASSYGGDNEQYF
>TRBJ2-6|TRBD1|-|TRBV7-6
TGTGCCAGCAGCTTAGCGCCGGGACAGGAGAGCTCTGGGGCCAACGTCCTGACTTTC
CASSLAPGQESSGANVLTF
>TRBJ2-1|-|-|TRBV6-1
TGTGCCAGCAGTCTATCTCTGCGCGAGCAGTTCTTC
CASSLSLREQFF
>TRBJ1-5|-|few|TRBV6-1
TGTGCCAGCAGTTTACCGTTAAGCAATCAGCCCCAGCATTTT
CASSLPLSNQPQHF
>TRBJ2-1|TRBD2|few|TRBV7-6
TGTGCCAGCAGCTTAGAGAGCGGGAGGATAGGCGGTGAGCAGTTCTTC
CASSLESGRIGGEQFF
>TRBJ2-1|-|medium-sized|TRBV6-1
TGTGCCAGCAGTACCGGACATACCCTCTACGAGCAGTTCTTC
CASSTGHTLYEQFF
>TRBJ2-1|-|medium-sized|TRBV6-1
TGTGCCAGCTTCGCACCCGCCGGCAGTGAGCAGTTCTTC
CASFAPAGSEQFF
>TRBJ2-5|-|few|TRBV24-1
TGTGCCACCAGTGATAGAGGAGTTCGAGAGACCCAGTACTTC
CATSDRGVRETQYF